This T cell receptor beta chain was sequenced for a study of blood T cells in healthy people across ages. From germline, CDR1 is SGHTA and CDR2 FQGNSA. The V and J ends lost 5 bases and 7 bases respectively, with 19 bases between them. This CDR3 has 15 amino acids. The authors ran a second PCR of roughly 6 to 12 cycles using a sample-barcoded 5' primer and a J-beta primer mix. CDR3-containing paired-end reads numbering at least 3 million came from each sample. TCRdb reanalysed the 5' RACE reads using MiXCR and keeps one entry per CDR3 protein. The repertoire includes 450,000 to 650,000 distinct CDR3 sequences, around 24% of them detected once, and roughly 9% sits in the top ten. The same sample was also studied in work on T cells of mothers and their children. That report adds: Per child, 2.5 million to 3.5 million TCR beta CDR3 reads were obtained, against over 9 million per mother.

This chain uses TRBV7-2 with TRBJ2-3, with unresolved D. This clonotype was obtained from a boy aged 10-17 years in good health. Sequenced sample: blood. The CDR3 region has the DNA TGTGCCAGCAGCCCGCCCGGGCCCCTCCCCCATACGCAGTATTTT. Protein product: CASSPPGPLPHTQYF.